What follows are 5 T cell receptor beta chains derived from one specimen sequenced in a study of T-cell reconstitution after alpha-beta-depleted transplantation in children. Study findings and constraints: After one year, T-cell counts and TCRbeta diversity mostly came from new T cells.

Antigen specificity for these receptors is unknown. Unique molecular identifiers tagged the TCRbeta library. TCRdb independently ran MiXCR on the PCR reads; one entry per CDR3 protein. Of approximately 300,000 distinct CDR3 sequences in the sample, about 7.3% were seen once. The source was peripheral blood, collected 360 days after TCRalphabeta/CD19-depleted stem cell transplant. Receptors originate from a female patient aged 2-15 years who had a stem cell transplant for Fanconi anemia, so the T cells may come from the graft donor.

Many counts were recorded for this clonotype. The CDR3 protein is CASSWGAKMNTEAFF. As DNA, the CDR3 is TGTGCCAGCAGCTGGGGAGCGAAAATGAACACTGAAGCTTTCTTT. The rearrangement uses TRBV5-6 and TRBJ1-1; D gene uncertain. The CDR3 length is 15 residues. V lost 3 bases and J lost 0, with 12 bases in between. Germline CDR1 SGHDT, CDR2 YYEEEE.

V usage is TRBV10-3 and J usage is TRBJ2-1; 11 bases align to TRBD2. This CDR3 contains 14 residues. CDR1 and CDR2 (germline): ENHRY, SYGVKD. V lost 10 bases and J lost 4; bases outside the gene matches: 6. The CDR3 loop reads CATKTSGVYNEQFF. CDR3 DNA sequence: TGTGCCACTAAGACTAGCGGGGTATACAATGAGCAGTTCTTC.

This clonotype was seen only a few times. This sequence joins TRBV2 and TRBJ1-4; the D gene is possibly TRBD1 (5 bases). This CDR3 is 12 amino acids long. Germline-derived CDR1 and CDR2 are SNHLY and FYNNEI. Deletions cut 6 bases from V and 6 bases from J, with 8 bases between. CDR3 sequence: CASRGRDEKLFF. In nucleotides, the CDR3 is TGTGCCAGCAGGGGGCGAGATGAAAAACTGTTTTTT.

In its sample, this clonotype was seen many times. This chain connects TRBV5-5 to TRBJ2-3; D is unresolved. Germline lookup yields CDR1 SGHKS and CDR2 YYEKEE (reference sequence). Trimming took off 6 bases at V and 4 bases at J, with 15 bases between the two ends. CDR3 length equals 14 residues. CDR3 sequence (DNA): TGTGCCAGCACCCAAATGGGGATCCCAGATACGCAGTATTTT. Its translation: CASTQMGIPDTQYF.

This clonotype came up many times. The chain uses TRBV20-1 and TRBJ2-5, with D hard to call. CDR3 length: 13 residues. The ends were cut back, 6 bases at V and 4 bases at J, with 15 bases in the middle. Germline V gene data show CDR1 as DFQATT and CDR2 as SNEGSKA (reference sequence). CDR3 nucleotides: TGCAGTGCCCGGGTAGGGTTAGGAGAGACCCAGTACTTC. Its protein is CSARVGLGETQYF.